What follows describes a single T cell receptor (beta chain). Its specificity is not known. Patients with a history of autoimmune disease or on systemic immunosuppression were excluded. These data belong to a study of OX40 agonist ivuxolimab in advanced cancers. Study-wide context: At doses from 0.01 to 10 mg/kg, patients were given intravenous ivuxolimab every 2 weeks. Every patient in dose escalation had hepatocellular carcinoma, melanoma, renal cell or head and neck cancer. Study outcomes and limitations: Not determined was the antigen specificity of the expanded peripheral T cells.

Repertoires were generated with immunoSEQ multiplex PCR, while TCRdb's copy carries only in-frame clones and drops some. The sample consists of roughly 49,000 clones, approximately 83% of them appearing once. The CDR3 is 15 amino acids. Trimming removed 4 bases from V and 3 bases from J, with 16 bases in between. Per the germline V gene, CDR1 is SGDLS and CDR2 is YYNGEE. Material: CD4+ or CD8+ T cells sorted from blood, obtained in a trial of the OX40 agonist ivuxolimab. The TCR originated in an adult with an advanced solid tumor such as melanoma, head and neck, liver or kidney cancer. This chain links TRBV9 with TRBJ2-5, with D perhaps assigned TRBD1 or TRBD2 (6 bases each). CDR3 sequence: CASSTGTANEETQYF. The DNA of the CDR3 is TGTGCCAGCAGCACAGGGACTGCAAATGAAGAGACCCAGTACTTC.